This T cell receptor (beta chain) was recorded in a study of CD8 T cells in Susac syndrome. CD8+ and CD4+ T cells from blood underwent TCR beta sequencing. This clonotype was seen more than once but under ten times. The RNA, about 0.5 to 1 ug, was put through reverse transcription using random hexamers. The method of amplification for TCR beta CDR3 was immunoSEQ multiplex PCR, covering 54 Vbeta and 13 Jbeta. TCRdb ran MiXCR on the immunoSEQ multiplex PCR reads and lists one entry per CDR3 protein. The sample lists roughly 200,000 distinct CDR3 sequences; 85% to 95% were seen once. Germline CDR1 reads MNHEY; CDR2 reads SMNVEV (reference sequence). This CDR3 spans 13 amino acids. Trimming shortened V by 3 bases and J by 5 bases, and 10 bases separated the two germline ends.

Source material: CD4+ T cells from PBMCs. The chain is built from TRBV27 and TRBJ2-5; D is possibly TRBD1 or TRBD2 (5 bases each). The sequence came from a human donor with multiple sclerosis. The CDR3 sequence: CASSLGRRETQYF. CDR3 coding DNA: TGTGCCAGCAGTTTGGGACGGCGGGAGACCCAGTACTTC.